The 6 T cell receptor beta chains below come from one sample, sequenced in a study of early T cells in non-severe SARS-CoV-2 infection. A single record per CDR3 protein comes from TCRdb applying MiXCR to the 5' RACE reads. This table has just under 90,000 distinct CDR3 sequences, 13% to 15% appearing once. The sequenced material came from whole blood. The receptors originated from an adult who was a healthcare worker with PCR-confirmed SARS-CoV-2 infection or an uninfected control (not recorded which).

In its sample, this clonotype was seen a few times. V and J are TRBV28 and TRBJ2-1; 7 nucleotides match TRBD1. The CDR3 consists of 15 residues. The germline CDR1 and CDR2 sequences are MDHEN and SYDVKM. V dropped 5 bases and J dropped 2; count of bases not matched to a gene: 6. The CDR3 protein is CASSADRDTYNEQFF. CDR3 nucleotides: TGTGCCAGCAGTGCAGACAGGGACACCTACAATGAGCAGTTCTTC.

V gene TRBV7-9 combines with J gene TRBJ1-1; no clear D gene. The CDR3 runs 15 residues. V was pared by 4 bases and J by 2 bases, with 14 bases between. CDR1 and CDR2 (germline): SEHNR, FQNEAQ (reference sequence). For the CDR3, the DNA is TGTGCCAGCAGCTCCCCATCAGAAATCAACACTGAAGCTTTCTTT. This translates into CASSSPSEINTEAFF. The full variable domain, its missing parts supplied by reference TRBV7-9 and TRBJ1-1, is DTGVSQNPRHKITKRGQNVTFRCDPISEHNRLYWYRQTLGQGPEFLTYFQNEAQLEKSRLLSDRFSAERPKGSFSTLEIQRTEQGDSAMYLCASSSPSEINTEAFFGQGTRLTVV.

The chain is built from TRBV2 and TRBJ2-3; 11 bases are shared with TRBD1. The J segment lost 6 bases and the V segment lost 7 bases, leaving 6 bases of the junction unmatched. Germline lookup yields CDR1 SNHLY and CDR2 FYNNEI. The CDR3 contains 14 residues. CDR3: CASTEDRGPDTQYF. The CDR3 DNA follows: TGTGCCAGCACCGAGGACAGGGGGCCCGATACGCAGTATTTT. The full variable domain, its missing parts supplied by reference TRBV2 and TRBJ2-3, is EPEVTQTPSHQVTQMGQEVILRCVPISNHLYFYWYRQILGQKVEFLVSFYNNEISEKSEIFDDQFSVERPDGSNFTLKIRSTKLEDSAMYFCASTEDRGPDTQYFGPGTRLTVL.

The rearrangement uses TRBV6-5 and TRBJ2-7; D unresolved. The CDR3 is made up of 12 amino acids. V was clipped by 0 bases and J by 7 bases, with 7 bases between them. The V gene's germline CDR1 is MNHEY and CDR2 SVGAGI. The CDR3 region is CASSYSTSEQYF. The CDR3 nucleotides are TGTGCCAGCAGTTACTCGACGAGTGAGCAGTACTTC.

The CDR3 DNA sequence: TGCGCCAGCAGCCAACAGGCGGTAGCGCTCGGCACTGGGGCCAACGTCCTGACTTTC. As protein: CASSQQAVALGTGANVLTF. The chain combines TRBV4-1 with TRBJ2-6, with TRBD2 as a possible D gene (5 bases). With 2 bases removed from V and 2 bases from J, the gap between germline ends came to 19 bases. The CDR3 runs to 19 residues. Per the germline V gene, CDR1 is MGHRA and CDR2 is YSYEKL.

Here the CDR3 reads CASRGTSGNYNEQFF. Here the CDR3 DNA reads TGTGCCAGCAGAGGGACTAGCGGGAACTACAATGAGCAGTTCTTC. The chain combines TRBV25-1 with TRBJ2-1, with TRBD2 matching over 13 bases. J gave up 3 bases and V 6 bases, and 2 bases lay outside the gene matches. Germline V lookup: CDR1 MGHDK, CDR2 SYGVNS. CDR3 length: 15 amino acids.